The 10 T cell receptor beta chains below come from one sample, sequenced in a study of CD8+CD57+ T cells in acquired aplastic anemia. Study-wide results and caveats: Patient CD8+CD57+ cells had less diversity than total CD4+ and CD8+ pools.

CDR3 and TCR beta VDJ profiling relied on a genomic DNA template. TCRdb re-analysed the reads in MiXCR, keeping a single row per CDR3 protein. The table includes almost 20,000 distinct CDR3 sequences, 40% detected once. The authors sequenced patients whose flow cytometry had shown CD8+CD57+ cell expansion. These TCRs' antigens remain unknown. Specimen: CD8+CD57+ T cells sorted from PBMCs. The subset: bead-enriched CD8+CD57+ effector memory T cells from SAA patients. These receptors originate from a human donor with aplastic anemia.

There are a few counts of this clonotype. The V call is TRBV9, the J call TRBJ2-3, with TRBD2 matching 13 bases. Germline CDR1 and CDR2: SGDLS and YYNGEE. CDR3 length: 16 residues. Unmatched junction bases numbered 7, after V lost 3 bases and J lost 6 bases. CDR3 nucleotides: TGTGCCAGCAGCGCCACTAGCGGGGGGGATTTCGATACGCAGTATTTT. Encoded protein: CASSATSGGDFDTQYF.

The genes are TRBV2 and TRBJ2-3; D might be TRBD1 (8 bases). V shed 6 bases and J shed 6 bases, with 22 bases lying between them. The CDR3 spans 16 residues. The V gene's germline CDR1 is SNHLY and CDR2 FYNNEI. The CDR3 is CASSGTTGGERDTQYF. CDR3 DNA: TGTGCCAGCAGCGGGACTACAGGGGGGGAGCGGGATACGCAGTATTTT.

This clonotype was picked up a small number of times. The junction departs from germline at one end; a sequencing error may be responsible. The chain links TRBV20-1 to TRBJ2-5, with TRBD2 matching over 9 bases. Germline-derived CDR1 and CDR2 are DFQATT and SNEGSKA (reference sequence). This CDR3 has 16 residues. CDR3: CSVRDRLAGEQETQYF. The CDR3 DNA is TGCAGTGTTAGAGATAGGTTAGCGGGGGAACAAGAGACCCAGTACTTC.

This chain uses TRBV24-1 with TRBJ2-7, with TRBD2 matching over 11 bases. This CDR3 has 14 residues. With 9 bases clipped from V and 2 bases from J, the junction kept 5 bases outside the gene matches. Germline V gives CDR1 KGHDR, CDR2 SFDVKD. The CDR3 sequence: CATQTSGNPYEQYF. The CDR3, as DNA: TGTGCCACCCAGACTAGCGGGAATCCCTACGAGCAGTACTTC.

This sequence joins TRBV24-1 and TRBJ2-3, with D hard to call. Germline CDR1 reads KGHDR; CDR2 reads SFDVKD. The CDR3 totals 12 residues. V shed 12 bases and J shed 1 base, with 10 bases lying between them. The CDR3 is CASRRGTDTQYF. The CDR3 DNA is TGTGCCTCCCGTCGGGGCACAGATACGCAGTATTTT.

J is TRBJ1-4 and V is TRBV2; D not certain. Germline CDR1 is SNHLY and CDR2 is FYNNEI. The CDR3 is made up of 15 amino acids. V was pared by 0 bases and J by 0 bases, with 5 bases between. DNA for the CDR3: TGTGCCAGCAGTGAAGCGGTTACAACTAATGAAAAACTGTTTTTT. Its protein product is CASSEAVTTNEKLFF.

The genes are TRBV5-4 and TRBJ2-1, with no clear D. The germline V gene has CDR1 SGHNT and CDR2 YYREEE (reference sequence). The V and J ends lost 4 bases and 6 bases respectively, with 17 bases between them. The CDR3 is 15 residues long. CDR3 in amino acids: CASSKPLAMSNEQFF. The CDR3 DNA follows: TGTGCCAGCAGCAAACCACTGGCTATGAGCAATGAGCAGTTCTTC.

A word on this clonotype: One junction end disagrees with the germline gene, perhaps due to a read error. The rearrangement uses TRBV10-3 and TRBJ1-5; D gene unclear. This CDR3 has 16 amino acids. Per germline, CDR1 ENHRY and CDR2 SYGVKD. The CDR3 bases are TGTGCCATCAGTGAGTCGGACTGGTATAGCAATCGGCCCCAGCATTTT. It encodes CAISESDWYSNRPQHF.

The rearrangement uses TRBV9 and TRBJ2-3; TRBD2 agrees at 10 bases. The V segment lost 3 bases and the J segment 0 bases; nucleotides outside the gene matches: 4. Germline V gene data show CDR1 as SGDLS and CDR2 as YYNGEE. The CDR3 totals 16 residues. The CDR3 DNA sequence: TGTGCCAGCAGCGCTGGACTAGCGGCTAGCACAGATACGCAGTATTTT. It yields the protein CASSAGLAASTDTQYF.

In its sample, this clonotype was seen a few times. The chain couples TRBV10-1 to TRBJ2-3; D is possibly TRBD1 or TRBD2 (5 bases each). The CDR3 has 15 amino acids. Germline lookup yields CDR1 WNHNN and CDR2 SYGVQD (reference sequence). Trimming stripped 2 bases from V and 6 bases from J, with 15 bases between. The CDR3 DNA is TGCGCCAGCAGTGAGGGGACCGCTCGAGAGGATACGCAGTATTTT. Amino acids: CASSEGTAREDTQYF.